The present T cell receptor (beta chain) was sequenced within a study of shared clonotypes between healthy human individuals. Study-wide findings and caveats: Estimated richness was generally greater in naive than memory subsets.

About this clone: The antigen is undetermined.

CDR1 and CDR2 from the germline V gene are SEHNR and FQNEAQ (reference sequence). Trimming removed 9 bases from V and 5 bases from J, with 14 bases in between. The CDR3 totals 12 residues. Libraries were prepared by immunoSEQ multiplex PCR; TCRdb keeps only in-frame clonotypes and omits some of them. The sample contains roughly 2.1 million clones, under 95% of which appear only once. Naive CD8 cells lacked CD45RO, underwent positive selection for CCR7 and left out terminally differentiated effector memory CD45RA+ cells. This chain joins TRBV7-9 and TRBJ2-7; D not certain. Sequenced sample: naive CD8+ T cells from PBMCs. The clonotype was recovered from a man younger than 35 in good health. Some clones in this sample may be carry-over from other donors' samples. CDR3 in DNA: TGTGCCAGTGGTAATCCGGGCCACGAGCAGTACTTC. This encodes CASGNPGHEQYF.